One sample yielded the 31 T cell receptor beta chains listed below, sequenced in a study of shared clonotypes between healthy human individuals. This table comes from immunoSEQ multiplex PCR, and its TCRdb copy is limited to in-frame clones, with some not included. The sample contains roughly 680,000 clones, over 60% of which appear only once. Sequencing was done on a sample of memory CD4+ T cells sorted from blood. Subset denoted: CD45RA-negative fraction. Every receptor here comes from a woman aged 30 to 39 in good health.

The chain uses TRBV18 and TRBJ1-1; 8 nucleotides agree with TRBD1. This CDR3 region has 16 residues. The germline CDR1 and CDR2 sequences are KGHSH and LQKENI. With V trimmed by 2 bases and J by 4 bases, 9 bases remained unmatched. The CDR3 DNA sequence: TGTGCCAGCTCACCAGGACAGGGAGTTATAGGCACTGAAGCTTTCTTT. Translation gives CASSPGQGVIGTEAFF.

A few counts support this clone. The chain is built from TRBV7-3 and TRBJ1-1; D is ambiguous. CDR1 is SGHTA and CDR2 is FQGTGA in the germline V gene. The CDR3 contains 14 residues. Trimming stripped 5 bases from V and 0 bases from J, with 10 bases between. The CDR3 coding sequence is TGTGCCAGCAGCCTGTCTAGCATGAACACTGAAGCTTTCTTT. It yields the protein CASSLSSMNTEAFF.

CDR3 loop: CASSPGRNEKLFF. The CDR3 DNA sequence: TGTGCCAGCAGTCCCGGACGGAATGAAAAACTGTTTTTT. The V call is TRBV28, the J call TRBJ1-4; unclear D gene. In germline, CDR1 is MDHEN, CDR2 SYDVKM. Trimming cost V 5 bases and J 5 bases, with 9 bases left between them. There are 13 residues in the CDR3. Full variable domain (remainder filled in from reference TRBV28 and TRBJ1-4): DVKVTQSSRYLVKRTGEKVFLECVQDMDHENMFWYRQDPGLGLRLIYFSYDVKMKEKGDIPEGYSVSREKKERFSLILESASTNQTSMYLCASSPGRNEKLFFGSGTQLSVL.

V is TRBV6-6 and J is TRBJ2-5, with a tentative D call TRBD2 (6 bases). Per germline, CDR1 MNHNY and CDR2 SVGAGI (reference sequence). CDR3 length equals 15 residues. Deletions cut 2 bases from V and 4 bases from J, with 14 bases between. This chain's CDR3 is CASSYRGLGGETQYF. Here the CDR3 DNA reads TGTGCCAGCAGTTACCGTGGATTGGGGGGAGAGACCCAGTACTTC.

This clone occurred many times. The rearrangement links TRBV28 to TRBJ1-5, with 7 bases lining up with TRBD1. Germline-derived CDR1 and CDR2 are MDHEN and SYDVKM. Trimming removed 2 bases from V and 2 bases from J; junction bases left unmatched: 9. The CDR3 contains 17 residues. This CDR3 reads CASSLPPKGAGNQPQHF. As DNA, the CDR3 is TGTGCCAGCAGTTTACCCCCAAAGGGGGCCGGCAATCAGCCCCAGCATTTT.

The rearrangement uses TRBV7-9 and TRBJ2-2; tentatively, D is TRBD2 (6 bases). CDR3 length: 16 amino acids. V was cut by 7 bases and J by 2 bases, with 17 bases left in between. CDR1 is SEHNR, CDR2 FQNEAQ, per germline (reference sequence). CDR3 sequence: CASNTRGSGNTGELFF. The CDR3 bases are TGTGCCAGCAACACCCGGGGTAGCGGTAACACCGGGGAGCTGTTTTTT.

The rearrangement joins TRBV4-1 to TRBJ2-1; 8 bases fit TRBD2. CDR3 size: 16 residues. The germline gives CDR1 MGHRA, CDR2 YSYEKL. V lost 4 bases, J lost 7 bases, and 12 bases stayed unmatched. The CDR3 bases are TGCGCCAGCAGCCGATCGTGGAGCGGGGGCCGGAATGAGCAGTTCTTC. Protein product: CASSRSWSGGRNEQFF.

The V and J genes are TRBV5-6 and TRBJ2-7, with 9 bases fitting TRBD2. CDR3 length equals 16 residues. Germline V gene lookup returns CDR1 SGHDT and CDR2 YYEEEE. V dropped 4 bases and J dropped 4; count of bases not matched to a gene: 12. CDR3 residues: CASSPRWGSGSYEQYF. CDR3 in DNA: TGTGCCAGCAGCCCCCGGTGGGGTAGCGGGAGTTACGAGCAGTACTTC.

This sequence joins TRBV4-1 and TRBJ2-2; the D gene is possibly TRBD1 (5 bases). Germline V gene sequence: CDR1 MGHRA, CDR2 YSYEKL. Trimming removed 1 base from V and 0 bases from J, with 15 bases in between. The CDR3 is 18 residues long. In DNA, the CDR3 is TGCGCCAGCAGCCAAGGGGTCCCCGACAGCGCGAACACCGGGGAGCTGTTTTTT. Its translation is CASSQGVPDSANTGELFF.

This clone has a handful of counts. J is TRBJ1-1 and V is TRBV11-1; a possible D gene is TRBD1 (6 bases). The CDR3 consists of 14 residues. V was clipped by 1 base and J by 7 bases, with 13 bases between them. CDR1 is SGHAT, CDR2 FQDESV, per germline (reference sequence). The CDR3 region is CASSLDLGGSEAFF. In DNA form, the CDR3 reads TGTGCCAGCAGCTTAGATCTAGGGGGAAGTGAAGCTTTCTTT. Full variable domain (rest looked up from reference TRBV11-1 and TRBJ1-1): EAEVAQSPRYKITEKSQAVAFWCDPISGHATLYWYRQILGQGPELLVQFQDESVVDDSQLPKDRFSAERLKGVDSTLKIQPAELGDSAMYLCASSLDLGGSEAFFGQGTRLTVV.

The chain links TRBV29-1 to TRBJ2-3; 13 nucleotides align to TRBD2. J gave up 2 bases and V 5 bases, and 4 bases lay outside the gene matches. The CDR3 has 15 residues. Germline V gene data show CDR1 as SQVTM and CDR2 as ANQGSEA. The CDR3, as DNA: TGCAGCGTTTTACTAGCGGGAGGGGTCACAGATACGCAGTATTTT. It specifies CSVLLAGGVTDTQYF.

V is TRBV11-1 and J is TRBJ2-4, with D hard to call. From germline, CDR1 is SGHAT and CDR2 FQDESV (reference sequence). V lost 3 bases and J 7 bases, leaving 13 bases between the germline ends. This CDR3 has 14 residues. In nucleotides, the CDR3 is TGTGCCAGCAGCTTCACCGGGCTCGGGAACATTCAGTACTTC. Encoded protein: CASSFTGLGNIQYF.

This clone showed up just a few times. The rearrangement links TRBV28 to TRBJ1-2; 9 bases map to TRBD1. Germline values: CDR1 MDHEN, CDR2 SYDVKM. V lost 6 bases to trimming and J lost 2 bases; unmatched junction nucleotides: 4. CDR3 length equals 14 residues. In DNA, the CDR3 is TGTGCCAGCAGCCCCGGGACAGGGAACTATGGCTACACCTTC. This translates into CASSPGTGNYGYTF.

The chain has TRBV11-2 and TRBJ1-1; tentative D call: TRBD1 (5 bases). CDR1 is SGHAT, CDR2 FQNNGV, per germline. This CDR3 has 15 residues. The V gene lost 3 bases and the J gene lost 1 base, with 12 bases spanning the gap. Here the CDR3 reads CASSFEIQENTEAFF. The CDR3 bases are TGTGCCAGCAGCTTCGAAATACAGGAGAACACTGAAGCTTTCTTT.

The gene calls are TRBV28 and TRBJ1-5; D is undetermined. The V gene lost 5 bases and the J gene lost 9 bases, with 17 bases spanning the gap. Germline CDR1 and CDR2: MDHEN and SYDVKM. The CDR3 spans 14 residues. CDR3 loop: CASSPGGTHRPQHF. Written as DNA, the CDR3 is TGTGCCAGCAGTCCAGGAGGCACCCATCGGCCCCAGCATTTT.

The rearrangement joins TRBV19 to TRBJ2-5; D is tentatively TRBD1 or TRBD2 (5 bases each). Germline CDR1 LNHDA, CDR2 SQIVND (reference sequence). Between the trimmed V and J ends, which lost 4 bases and 5 bases, there was a span of 17 bases. The CDR3 is made up of 15 amino acids. CDR3 amino acids: CASSNLRGARETQYF. CDR3 coding DNA: TGTGCCAGTAGTAACCTGAGGGGCGCAAGGGAGACCCAGTACTTC.

The chain links TRBV5-1 to TRBJ2-5; perhaps TRBD1 as D (6 bases). CDR1 is SGHRS and CDR2 is YFSETQ in the germline V gene. Trimming took off 6 bases at V and 5 bases at J, with 17 bases between the two ends. The CDR3 has 14 amino acids. The CDR3 protein is CASTYGPGEETQYF. The DNA of the CDR3 is TGCGCCAGCACCTACGGCCCAGGGGAGGAGACCCAGTACTTC.

The rearrangement joins TRBV5-4 to TRBJ2-5; TRBD2 matches at 8 bases. There are 13 residues in the CDR3. V lost 3 bases, J lost 3 bases, and 1 base stayed unmatched. Germline-derived CDR1 and CDR2 are SGHNT and YYREEE (reference sequence). The CDR3 here is CASSSGLEETQYF. CDR3 nucleotide sequence: TGTGCCAGCAGCTCGGGACTAGAAGAGACCCAGTACTTC.

The chain recombines TRBV18 with TRBJ2-7; 12 bases agree with TRBD1. The CDR3 spans 16 residues. J was trimmed by 4 bases and V by 5 bases; bases with no gene match: 9. CDR1 KGHSH and CDR2 LQKENI come from the germline V gene. The CDR3 is CASSGLLGQGAYEQYF. The CDR3 DNA is TGTGCCAGCTCAGGCCTTCTGGGACAGGGGGCATACGAGCAGTACTTC.

With respect to this clone: This may be a read error: a much more frequent sequence differs by one nucleotide. At the DNA level, this CDR3 is encoded by other sequences in the same sample as well. The chain links TRBV19 to TRBJ2-3, with TRBD2 matching over 9 bases. CDR3 length: 13 amino acids. V trimming: 3 bases; J trimming: 6 bases; junction bases outside the gene matches: 1. Germline CDR1 LNHDA, CDR2 SQIVND (reference sequence). CDR3 DNA sequence: TGTGCCAGTAGTATCGGACTAGCGGATACGCAGTATTTT. Protein: CASSIGLADTQYF. The variable domain in full, with the rest retrieved from reference TRBV19 and TRBJ2-3, is DGGITQSPKYLFRKEGQNVTLSCEQNLNHDAMYWYRQDPGQGLRLIYYSQIVNDFQKGDIAEGYSVSREKKESFPLTVTSAQKNPTAFYLCASSIGLADTQYFGPGTRLTVL.

This clone has only a few counts. The rearrangement uses TRBV18 and TRBJ1-2; D is unclear. Germline V gene lookup returns CDR1 KGHSH and CDR2 LQKENI. CDR3 length equals 13 residues. Trimming cost V 3 bases and J 8 bases, with 13 bases left between them. Written as DNA, the CDR3 is TGTGCCAGCTCACCGTCTTTGTACGAAGGCTACACCTTC. Translation: CASSPSLYEGYTF.

The chain joins TRBV28 to TRBJ2-1, with a tentative D call TRBD2 (6 bases). This CDR3 region has 16 residues. V lost 5 bases to trimming and J lost 2 bases, with 16 bases between them. Germline CDR1 is MDHEN and CDR2 is SYDVKM. The CDR3 DNA is TGTGCCAGCAGTAGGGGAAGGGACTCGACCTACAATGAGCAGTTCTTC. This gives the protein CASSRGRDSTYNEQFF.

The rearrangement joins TRBV28 to TRBJ2-1; 7 nucleotides agree with TRBD1. There are 17 residues in the CDR3. Germline CDR1 reads MDHEN; CDR2 reads SYDVKM. V lost 4 bases, J lost 4 bases, and 13 bases stayed unmatched. CDR3 sequence (DNA): TGTGCCAGCAGTTCCCCCTCTGAGAGGGGGCGATACAATGAGCAGTTCTTC. Encoded protein: CASSSPSERGRYNEQFF.

In this sample, this clone turned up once. A much larger clone sits a single nucleotide away, making a read error possible. The V gene is TRBV27, the J gene TRBJ2-5; unclear D gene. The V and J ends lost 6 bases and 0 bases respectively, with 5 bases between them. Germline V CDR1 and CDR2: MNHEY, SMNVEV (reference sequence). The CDR3 is made up of 12 amino acids. The CDR3 loop reads CASSKYQETQYF. CDR3 coding DNA: TGTGCCAGCAGCAAGTACCAAGAGACCCAGTACTTC.

This chain links TRBV7-6 with TRBJ2-1; D not certain. The germline V and J ends were trimmed by 0 bases and 6 bases, with 9 bases remaining between them. The length of the CDR3 is 14 residues. CDR1 and CDR2 from the germline V gene are SGHVS and FNYEAQ. The CDR3 sequence is CASSLAQPPNEQFF. In DNA form, the CDR3 reads TGTGCCAGCAGCTTAGCGCAGCCTCCCAATGAGCAGTTCTTC.

The rearrangement uses TRBV5-6 and TRBJ2-7; 8 bases fit TRBD1. J gave up 4 bases and V 3 bases, and 3 bases lay outside the gene matches. The CDR3 length is 13 residues. Germline V gene sequence: CDR1 SGHDT, CDR2 YYEEEE. This CDR3 is CASSSGGGYEQYF. CDR3 nucleotides: TGTGCCAGCAGCTCAGGGGGCGGGTACGAGCAGTACTTC.

The gene calls are TRBV9 and TRBJ1-4, with 7 nucleotides matching TRBD1. The CDR3 covers 15 residues. Germline loops: CDR1 SGDLS, CDR2 YYNGEE. V lost 0 bases to trimming and J lost 11 bases; unmatched junction nucleotides: 10. CDR3 sequence (DNA): TGTGCCAGCAGCGTAGGACAGGGTCGTTTGCCTAAACTGTTTTTT. Amino acid sequence: CASSVGQGRLPKLFF.

The chain combines TRBV6-6 with TRBJ1-2; D remains ambiguous. The germline V and J ends were trimmed by 6 bases and 2 bases, with 13 bases remaining between them. CDR1 is MNHNY and CDR2 is SVGAGI in the germline V gene (reference sequence). This CDR3 spans 14 amino acids. The CDR3 region has the DNA TGTGCCAGCAGCGCCGAGTGGTTAAACTATGGCTACACCTTC. Translated, it gives CASSAEWLNYGYTF.

This chain joins TRBV27 and TRBJ2-1; D call uncertain. V gave up 5 bases and J gave up 6 bases, with 23 bases separating them. This CDR3 contains 17 residues. Per germline, CDR1 MNHEY and CDR2 SMNVEV (reference sequence). The CDR3: CASSGITGLPPVNEQFF. In nucleotides, the CDR3 is TGTGCCAGCAGTGGTATTACCGGGCTCCCCCCCGTCAATGAGCAGTTCTTC.

This clone was observed a handful of times. The rearrangement joins TRBV28 to TRBJ1-5; D uncertain. The CDR3 contains 14 residues. Germline V gene sequence: CDR1 MDHEN, CDR2 SYDVKM. Trimming stripped 10 bases from V and 0 bases from J, with 13 bases between. The chain's CDR3 is CATLENSSNQPQHF. The CDR3 DNA is TGTGCCACCTTAGAGAACAGTAGCAATCAGCCCCAGCATTTT. The entire variable domain, with the rest obtained from reference TRBV28 and TRBJ1-5, is as follows: DVKVTQSSRYLVKRTGEKVFLECVQDMDHENMFWYRQDPGLGLRLIYFSYDVKMKEKGDIPEGYSVSREKKERFSLILESASTNQTSMYLCATLENSSNQPQHFGDGTRLSIL.

The gene calls are TRBV5-4 and TRBJ2-1, with TRBD2 identical over 8 bases. This CDR3 is built from 16 residues. In germline, CDR1 is SGHNT, CDR2 YYREEE (reference sequence). V was pared by 0 bases and J by 2 bases, with 4 bases of the junction left unmatched. CDR3 DNA sequence: TGTGCCAGCAGCTTGGGGATAGCGGGACCCTACAATGAGCAGTTCTTC. Its translation: CASSLGIAGPYNEQFF.